This T cell receptor beta chain came from a study of beta chain features in type 1 diabetes. Study at large: All of the samples together had approximately 100,000,000 sorted cells examined.

Points from the study as a whole: The study notes PCR might favor shorter templates equally in patients and controls.

Without exception, sorted populations had purity beyond 98%. V trimming: 5 bases; J trimming: 8 bases; junction bases outside the gene matches: 12. Per germline, CDR1 SEHNR and CDR2 FQNEAQ (reference sequence). This CDR3 region has 16 residues. Reverse transcription of all isolated RNA meant that expressed TCRB transcripts were sequenced. There were several million reads on average in the naive, central memory and regulatory T cell samples. The table came from immunoSEQ multiplex PCR; TCRdb's copy has only in-frame clones and leaves some out. The sample lists about 150,000 clones, about 51% occurring once. About this clone: Antigen unknown.

What was sequenced was Tregs from blood. The clonotype originates from a man in his late teens or twenties in good health. The chain is built from TRBV7-9 and TRBJ2-1; 10 bases agree with TRBD2. CDR3 amino acids: CASSLRGAGTSDEQFF. The CDR3 DNA is TGTGCCAGCAGCCTACGGGGGGCAGGGACTAGCGATGAGCAGTTCTTC. Filled out from reference TRBV7-9 and TRBJ2-1, the complete variable domain reads DTGVSQNPRHKITKRGQNVTFRCDPISEHNRLYWYRQTLGQGPEFLTYFQNEAQLEKSRLLSDRFSAERPKGSFSTLEIQRTEQGDSAMYLCASSLRGAGTSDEQFFGPGTRLTVL.